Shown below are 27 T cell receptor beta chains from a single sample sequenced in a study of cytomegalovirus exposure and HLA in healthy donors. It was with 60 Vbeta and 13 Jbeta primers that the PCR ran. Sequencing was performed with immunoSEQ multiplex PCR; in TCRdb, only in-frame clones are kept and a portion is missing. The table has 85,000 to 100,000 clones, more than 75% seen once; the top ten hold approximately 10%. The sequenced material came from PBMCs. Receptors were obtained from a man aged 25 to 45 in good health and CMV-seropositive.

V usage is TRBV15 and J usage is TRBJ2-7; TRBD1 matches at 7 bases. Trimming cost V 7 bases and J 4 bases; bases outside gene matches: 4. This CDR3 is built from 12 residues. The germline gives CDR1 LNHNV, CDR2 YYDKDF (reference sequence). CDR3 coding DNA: TGTGCCACCAAGGGGGCGCGGTACGAGCAGTACTTC. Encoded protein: CATKGARYEQYF.

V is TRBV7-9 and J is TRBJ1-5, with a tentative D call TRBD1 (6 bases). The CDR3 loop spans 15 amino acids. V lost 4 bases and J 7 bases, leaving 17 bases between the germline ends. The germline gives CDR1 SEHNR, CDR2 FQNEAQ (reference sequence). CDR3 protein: CASSSGGELGQPQHF. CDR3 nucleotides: TGTGCCAGCAGCTCGGGGGGCGAGCTCGGACAGCCCCAGCATTTT.

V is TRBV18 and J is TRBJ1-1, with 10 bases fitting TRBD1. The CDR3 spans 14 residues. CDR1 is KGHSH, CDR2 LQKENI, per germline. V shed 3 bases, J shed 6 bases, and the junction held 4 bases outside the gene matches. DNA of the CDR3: TGTGCCAGCTCACCCTTAGGACAGGGGGCTGAAGCTTTCTTT. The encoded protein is CASSPLGQGAEAFF.

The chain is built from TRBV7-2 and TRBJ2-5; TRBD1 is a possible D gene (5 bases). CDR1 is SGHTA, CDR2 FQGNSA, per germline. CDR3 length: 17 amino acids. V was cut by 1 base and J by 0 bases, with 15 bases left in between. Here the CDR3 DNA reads TGTGCCAGCAGCTTAGTTGCAGGGTACAAGAACCAAGAGACCCAGTACTTC. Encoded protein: CASSLVAGYKNQETQYF.

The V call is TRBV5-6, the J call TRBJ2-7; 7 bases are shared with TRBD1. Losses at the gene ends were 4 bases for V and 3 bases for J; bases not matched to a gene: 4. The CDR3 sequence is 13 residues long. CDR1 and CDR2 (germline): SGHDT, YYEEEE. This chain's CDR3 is CASSRDRGYEQYF. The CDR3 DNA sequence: TGTGCCAGCAGCAGGGACAGAGGCTACGAGCAGTACTTC.

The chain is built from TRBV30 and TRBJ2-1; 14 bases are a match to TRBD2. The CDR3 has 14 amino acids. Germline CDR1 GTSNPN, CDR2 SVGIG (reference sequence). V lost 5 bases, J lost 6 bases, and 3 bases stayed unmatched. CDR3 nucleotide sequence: TGTGCCTGGCTGGGACTAGCGGGAGTCAATGAGCAGTTCTTC. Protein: CAWLGLAGVNEQFF.

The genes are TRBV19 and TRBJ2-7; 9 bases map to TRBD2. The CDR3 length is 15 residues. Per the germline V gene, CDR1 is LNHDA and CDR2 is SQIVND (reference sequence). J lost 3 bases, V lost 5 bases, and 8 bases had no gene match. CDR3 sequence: CASSVASGTLYEQYF. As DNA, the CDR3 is TGTGCCAGTAGTGTTGCTAGCGGGACTCTCTACGAGCAGTACTTC.

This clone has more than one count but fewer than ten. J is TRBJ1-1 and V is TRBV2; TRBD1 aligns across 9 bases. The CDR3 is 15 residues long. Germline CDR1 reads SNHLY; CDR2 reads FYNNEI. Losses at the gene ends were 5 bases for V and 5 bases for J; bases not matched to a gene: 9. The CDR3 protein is CASSNRLDRGTEAFF. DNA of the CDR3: TGTGCCAGCAGTAATCGTTTGGACAGGGGTACTGAAGCTTTCTTT. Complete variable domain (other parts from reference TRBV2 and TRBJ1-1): EPEVTQTPSHQVTQMGQEVILRCVPISNHLYFYWYRQILGQKVEFLVSFYNNEISEKSEIFDDQFSVERPDGSNFTLKIRSTKLEDSAMYFCASSNRLDRGTEAFFGQGTRLTVV.

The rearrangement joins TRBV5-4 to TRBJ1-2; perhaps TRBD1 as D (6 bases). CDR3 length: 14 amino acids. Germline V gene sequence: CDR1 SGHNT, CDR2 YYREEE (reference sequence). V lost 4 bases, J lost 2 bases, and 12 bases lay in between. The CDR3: CASSKTGVNYGYTF. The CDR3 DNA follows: TGTGCCAGCAGCAAGACAGGAGTCAACTATGGCTACACCTTC.

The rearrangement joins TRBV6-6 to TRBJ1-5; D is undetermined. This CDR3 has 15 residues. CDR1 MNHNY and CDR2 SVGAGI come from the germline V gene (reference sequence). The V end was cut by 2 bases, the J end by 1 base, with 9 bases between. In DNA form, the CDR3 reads TGTGCCAGCAGTTACGCGGCCGGGAGCAATCAGCCCCAGCATTTT. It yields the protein CASSYAAGSNQPQHF.

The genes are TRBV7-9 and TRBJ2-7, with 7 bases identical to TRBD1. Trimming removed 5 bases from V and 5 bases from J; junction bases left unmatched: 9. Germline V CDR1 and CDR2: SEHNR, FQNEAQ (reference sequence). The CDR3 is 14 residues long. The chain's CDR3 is CASSPPQGVHEQYF. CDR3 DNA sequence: TGTGCCAGCAGCCCCCCTCAGGGGGTCCACGAGCAGTACTTC.

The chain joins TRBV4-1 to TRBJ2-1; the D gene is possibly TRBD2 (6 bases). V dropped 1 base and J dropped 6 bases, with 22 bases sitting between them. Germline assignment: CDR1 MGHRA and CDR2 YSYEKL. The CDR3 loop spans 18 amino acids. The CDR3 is CASSQVGGRLKPTNEQFF. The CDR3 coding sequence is TGCGCCAGCAGCCAAGTGGGGGGTCGACTGAAACCGACCAATGAGCAGTTCTTC.

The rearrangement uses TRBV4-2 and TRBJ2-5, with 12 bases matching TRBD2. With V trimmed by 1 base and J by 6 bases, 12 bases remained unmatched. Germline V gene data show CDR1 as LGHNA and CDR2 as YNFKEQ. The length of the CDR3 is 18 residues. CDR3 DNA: TGTGCCAGCAGCCAAGGTTCCGGGACTAGCGGGCAAACGAAGACCCAGTACTTC. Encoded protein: CASSQGSGTSGQTKTQYF.

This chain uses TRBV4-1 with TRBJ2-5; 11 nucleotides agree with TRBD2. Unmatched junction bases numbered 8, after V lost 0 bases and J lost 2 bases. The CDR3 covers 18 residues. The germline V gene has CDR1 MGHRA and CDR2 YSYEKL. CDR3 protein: CASSQDWRGLAAQETQYF. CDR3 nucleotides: TGCGCCAGCAGCCAAGATTGGAGGGGACTAGCGGCACAAGAGACCCAGTACTTC.

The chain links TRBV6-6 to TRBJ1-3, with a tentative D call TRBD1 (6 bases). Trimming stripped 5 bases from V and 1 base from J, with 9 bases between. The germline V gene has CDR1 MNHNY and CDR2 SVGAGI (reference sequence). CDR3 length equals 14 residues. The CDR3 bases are TGTGCCAGCAGTGCAACAGGGTCTGGAAACACCATATATTTT. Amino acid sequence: CASSATGSGNTIYF.

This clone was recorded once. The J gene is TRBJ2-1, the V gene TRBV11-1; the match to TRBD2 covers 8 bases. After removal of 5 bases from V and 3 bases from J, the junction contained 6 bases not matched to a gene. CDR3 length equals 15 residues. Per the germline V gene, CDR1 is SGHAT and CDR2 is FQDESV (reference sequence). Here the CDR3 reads CASSRKSGSYNEQFF. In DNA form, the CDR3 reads TGTGCCAGCAGCCGAAAGAGCGGGAGCTACAATGAGCAGTTCTTC.

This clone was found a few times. The DNA of the CDR3 is TGTGCCAGTAGTATATCGTCGCGGGGGATCGTCTATGGCTACACCTTC. Protein sequence: CASSISSRGIVYGYTF. The chain links TRBV19 to TRBJ1-2, with D tentatively TRBD1 (5 bases). Deletions cut 2 bases from V and 4 bases from J, with 17 bases between. This CDR3 spans 16 amino acids. Germline CDR1 and CDR2: LNHDA and SQIVND (reference sequence).

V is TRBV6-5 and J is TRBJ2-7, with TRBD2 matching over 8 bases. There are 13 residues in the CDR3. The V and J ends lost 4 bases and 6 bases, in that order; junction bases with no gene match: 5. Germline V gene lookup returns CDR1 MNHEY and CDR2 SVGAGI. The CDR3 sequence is CASSWNGRGEQYF. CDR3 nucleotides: TGTGCCAGCAGTTGGAACGGGAGGGGCGAGCAGTACTTC.

The CDR3: CASSEEWAGEIVEEKLFF. CDR3 bases: TGTGCCAGCAGTGAAGAGTGGGCAGGGGAGATAGTGGAGGAAAAACTGTTTTTT. The chain combines TRBV2 with TRBJ1-4; D perhaps matches TRBD1 (6 bases). This CDR3 has 18 amino acids. V lost 1 base, J lost 8 bases, and 23 bases lay in between. CDR1 and CDR2 (germline): SNHLY, FYNNEI.

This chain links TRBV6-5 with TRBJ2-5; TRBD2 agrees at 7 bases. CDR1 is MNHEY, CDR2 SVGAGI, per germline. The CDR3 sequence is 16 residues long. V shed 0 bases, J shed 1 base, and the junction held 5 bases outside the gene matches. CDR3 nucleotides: TGTGCCAGCAGTTACTCCCTAGCGGCGGCCCAAGAGACCCAGTACTTC. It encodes CASSYSLAAAQETQYF.

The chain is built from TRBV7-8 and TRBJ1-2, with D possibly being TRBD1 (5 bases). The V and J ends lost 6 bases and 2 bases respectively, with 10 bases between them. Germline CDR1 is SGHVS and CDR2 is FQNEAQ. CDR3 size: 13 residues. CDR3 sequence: CASRLAGNYGYTF. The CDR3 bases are TGTGCCAGCAGGCTCGCAGGGAACTATGGCTACACCTTC.

CDR3 DNA: TGTGCCTGGAACCCAGGGCGAGATACGCAGTATTTT. Translating gives CAWNPGRDTQYF. V gene TRBV30 combines with J gene TRBJ2-3; maybe TRBD1 (5 bases). The CDR3 length is 12 residues. Germline-derived CDR1 and CDR2 are GTSNPN and SVGIG (reference sequence). Trimming took 4 bases from V and 5 from J, leaving 10 bases between them.

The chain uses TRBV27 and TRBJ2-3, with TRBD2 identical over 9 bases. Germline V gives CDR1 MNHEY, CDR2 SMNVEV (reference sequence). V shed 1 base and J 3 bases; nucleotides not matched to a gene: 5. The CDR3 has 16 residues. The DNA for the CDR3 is TGTGCCAGCAGTTTATTAGCGGGAGCTGGGACAGATACGCAGTATTTT. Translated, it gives CASSLLAGAGTDTQYF.

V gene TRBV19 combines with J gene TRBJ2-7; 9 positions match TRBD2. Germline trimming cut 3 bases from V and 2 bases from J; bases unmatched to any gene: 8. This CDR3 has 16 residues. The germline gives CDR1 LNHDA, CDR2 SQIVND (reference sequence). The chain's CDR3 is CASSIILAGYPYEQYF. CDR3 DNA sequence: TGTGCCAGTAGTATCATCCTAGCGGGGTACCCCTACGAGCAGTACTTC. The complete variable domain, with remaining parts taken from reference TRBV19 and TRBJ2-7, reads DGGITQSPKYLFRKEGQNVTLSCEQNLNHDAMYWYRQDPGQGLRLIYYSQIVNDFQKGDIAEGYSVSREKKESFPLTVTSAQKNPTAFYLCASSIILAGYPYEQYFGPGTRLTVT.

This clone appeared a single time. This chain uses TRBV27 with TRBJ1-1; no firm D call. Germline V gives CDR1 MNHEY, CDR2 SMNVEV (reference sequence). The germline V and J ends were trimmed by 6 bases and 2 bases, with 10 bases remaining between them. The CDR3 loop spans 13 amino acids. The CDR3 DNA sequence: TGTGCCAGCAGGGCCCCCATCAACACTGAAGCTTTCTTT. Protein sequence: CASRAPINTEAFF.

The CDR3 DNA is TGTGCCAGCAGGTCCAACGGGAACGGTGCAACTAATGAAAAACTGTTTTTT. Encoded protein: CASRSNGNGATNEKLFF. The genes are TRBV27 and TRBJ1-4; D not resolved. The ends were cut back, 6 bases at V and 0 bases at J, with 17 bases in the middle. The germline V gene has CDR1 MNHEY and CDR2 SMNVEV (reference sequence). The CDR3 is 17 residues long.

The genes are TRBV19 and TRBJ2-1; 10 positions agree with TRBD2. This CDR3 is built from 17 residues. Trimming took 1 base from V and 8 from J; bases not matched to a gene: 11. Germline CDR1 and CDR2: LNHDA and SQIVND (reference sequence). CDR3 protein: CASSIGLAGVPWDEQFF. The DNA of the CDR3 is TGTGCCAGTAGTATAGGGCTAGCGGGAGTGCCATGGGATGAGCAGTTCTTC.